Listed here are 30 T cell receptor beta chains from one sample, sequenced in a study of cytomegalovirus exposure and HLA in healthy donors. This PCR relied on a set of 60 Vbeta primers and 13 Jbeta primers. Clones were read by immunoSEQ multiplex PCR, and TCRdb kept only the in-frame ones, dropping some. The sample has approximately 200,000 clones, approximately 85% seen once. What was sequenced was PBMCs. These receptors originate from a girl under 18 in good health and CMV-seropositive.

This clone was counted a few times. This chain uses TRBV7-9 with TRBJ1-1; TRBD1 aligns across 11 bases. V lost 0 bases and J lost 5; bases outside the gene matches: 11. The germline V gene encodes CDR1 SEHNR and CDR2 FQNEAQ (reference sequence). The CDR3 length is 18 residues. The CDR3 DNA reads TGTGCCAGCAGCTTAGCGTTGCTCCGGGACAGGGGGGCGACTGAAGCTTTCTTT. The encoded protein is CASSLALLRDRGATEAFF. Drawing the rest from reference TRBV7-9 and TRBJ1-1, the complete variable domain is DTGVSQNPRHKITKRGQNVTFRCDPISEHNRLYWYRQTLGQGPEFLTYFQNEAQLEKSRLLSDRFSAERPKGSFSTLEIQRTEQGDSAMYLCASSLALLRDRGATEAFFGQGTRLTVV.

The rearrangement joins TRBV18 to TRBJ2-1, with TRBD1 as a possible D gene (6 bases). This CDR3 spans 15 amino acids. Trimming left V 4 bases short and J 8 bases short, with 18 bases between. Germline assignment: CDR1 KGHSH and CDR2 LQKENI. The CDR3 DNA reads TGTGCCAGCTCACAACCGCTGACCAGGGGCGATGAGCAGTTCTTC. This translates into CASSQPLTRGDEQFF. Combining the CDR3 with reference TRBV18 and TRBJ2-1 gives the whole variable domain NAGVMQNPRHLVRRRGQEARLRCSPMKGHSHVYWYRQLPEEGLKFMVYLQKENIIDESGMPKERFSAEFPKEGPSILRIQQVVRGDSAAYFCASSQPLTRGDEQFFGPGTRLTVL.

The chain employs TRBV6-4 and TRBJ1-2; the D is unclear. This CDR3 spans 13 amino acids. V was cut by 2 bases and J by 4 bases, with 8 bases left in between. Germline CDR1 reads MRHNA; CDR2 reads SNTAGT. CDR3 nucleotide sequence: TGTGCCAGCAGTGACGGCACAACCTATGGCTACACCTTC. Its translation: CASSDGTTYGYTF.

The chain recombines TRBV2 with TRBJ1-1; D is perhaps TRBD1 (6 bases). V lost 6 bases to trimming and J lost 3 bases, with 14 bases between them. Looked up from germline, CDR1 is SNHLY and CDR2 is FYNNEI. The CDR3 totals 14 residues. This chain's CDR3 is CASSDKDSHTEAFF. The CDR3 nucleotides are TGTGCCAGCAGCGATAAGGACAGCCACACTGAAGCTTTCTTT.

This clone was counted a single time. The V and J genes are TRBV9 and TRBJ1-4, with TRBD1 identical over 8 bases. The CDR3 contains 15 residues. Per germline, CDR1 SGDLS and CDR2 YYNGEE. V trimming: 4 bases; J trimming: 8 bases; junction bases outside the gene matches: 10. CDR3 nucleotide sequence: TGTGCCAGCAGCTCCGAACTCGGACAGGGCGAAAAACTGTTTTTT. Translating it yields CASSSELGQGEKLFF.

The chain has TRBV6-1 and TRBJ2-3; 9 bases fit TRBD2. Germline assignment: CDR1 MNHNS and CDR2 SASEGT. V lost 1 base to trimming and J lost 4 bases; unmatched junction nucleotides: 9. This CDR3 is 17 amino acids long. The CDR3 protein is CASSEEDAGGPSDTQYF. The DNA of the CDR3 is TGTGCCAGCAGTGAAGAGGATGCGGGGGGGCCCTCAGATACGCAGTATTTT.

This clone was observed a few times. V usage is TRBV5-5 and J usage is TRBJ2-1; 11 bases align to TRBD2. The CDR3 is 15 amino acids. Losses at the gene ends were 1 base for V and 4 bases for J; bases not matched to a gene: 1. Germline-derived CDR1 and CDR2 are SGHKS and YYEKEE (reference sequence). The CDR3 DNA reads TGTGCCAGCAGCTTGCCTAGCGGGGGGTACAATGAGCAGTTCTTC. It yields the protein CASSLPSGGYNEQFF.

The chain couples TRBV30 to TRBJ1-5; 7 bases map to TRBD1. V was pared by 2 bases and J by 9 bases, with 7 bases of the junction left unmatched. This CDR3 region has 13 residues. CDR1 is GTSNPN, CDR2 SVGIG, per germline (reference sequence). DNA of the CDR3: TGTGCCTGGAGTTCAACAGGGGAAGGGCCCCAGCATTTT. Its protein is CAWSSTGEGPQHF.

CDR3 nucleotide sequence: TGTGCCAGCAGCTTACAACAGGCTGACCAGTACTTC. Encoded protein: CASSLQQADQYF. This chain joins TRBV11-3 and TRBJ2-5, with D possibly matching TRBD1 (5 bases). Germline loops: CDR1 SGHNT, CDR2 YENEEA. Trimming cost V 2 bases and J 10 bases, with 11 bases left between them. The CDR3 consists of 12 residues.

The genes are TRBV29-1 and TRBJ2-7, with a weak D call TRBD2 (6 bases). The CDR3 loop spans 11 amino acids. Trimming cost V 7 bases and J 3 bases, with 10 bases left between them. CDR1 SQVTM and CDR2 ANQGSEA come from the germline V gene. CDR3 in amino acids: CSAGRGYEQYF. The CDR3 nucleotides are TGCAGCGCCGGGCGGGGCTACGAGCAGTACTTC.

This chain uses TRBV15 with TRBJ2-7, with D maybe TRBD2 (6 bases). Germline-derived CDR1 and CDR2 are LNHNV and YYDKDF (reference sequence). CDR3 length: 16 residues. Trimming took off 5 bases at V and 1 base at J, with 18 bases between the two ends. The chain's CDR3 is CATSGQSGGSSYEQYF. CDR3 DNA sequence: TGTGCCACCAGCGGACAAAGCGGAGGGAGTTCCTACGAGCAGTACTTC.

The rearrangement uses TRBV4-1 and TRBJ1-4; 9 nucleotides align to TRBD1. Germline trimming cut 6 bases from V and 2 bases from J; bases unmatched to any gene: 10. This CDR3 has 17 residues. Germline V lookup: CDR1 MGHRA, CDR2 YSYEKL. This CDR3 reads CASRQPTGGLTNEKLFF. The CDR3, as DNA: TGCGCCAGCAGACAACCGACAGGGGGTTTGACTAATGAAAAACTGTTTTTT.

CDR3 DNA sequence: TGTGCCAGCAGGGTCTGGGACAAGTTTGCTGAAGCTTTCTTT. This encodes CASRVWDKFAEAFF. This rearrangement joins TRBV6-6 to TRBJ1-1; TRBD1 might be the D (6 bases). Per germline, CDR1 MNHNY and CDR2 SVGAGI (reference sequence). The ends were cut back, 6 bases at V and 6 bases at J, with 17 bases in the middle. The CDR3 covers 14 residues.

The chain employs TRBV7-2 and TRBJ2-3; 13 bases match TRBD2. Trimming took 5 bases from V and 0 from J; bases not matched to a gene: 8. CDR3 length: 18 amino acids. Looked up from germline, CDR1 is SGHTA and CDR2 is FQGNSA. The CDR3 nucleotides read TGTGCCAGCAGCCCCGGGACTAGCGGGGCGCGTAGCACAGATACGCAGTATTTT. Translated: CASSPGTSGARSTDTQYF.

This clone showed up just once. This rearrangement joins TRBV2 to TRBJ2-4; 7 positions agree with TRBD1. V lost 8 bases, J lost 0 bases, and 10 bases stayed unmatched. Germline V gene data show CDR1 as SNHLY and CDR2 as FYNNEI. There are 16 residues in the CDR3. The CDR3 protein is CASAKGQALAKNIQYF. CDR3 sequence (DNA): TGTGCCAGCGCCAAAGGACAGGCCTTAGCCAAAAACATTCAGTACTTC. The full variable domain, with the rest looked up from reference TRBV2 and TRBJ2-4, is EPEVTQTPSHQVTQMGQEVILRCVPISNHLYFYWYRQILGQKVEFLVSFYNNEISEKSEIFDDQFSVERPDGSNFTLKIRSTKLEDSAMYFCASAKGQALAKNIQYFGAGTRLSVL.

This clone was observed a single time. The V call is TRBV5-1, the J call TRBJ2-2; no reliable D call. The CDR3 loop spans 15 amino acids. Deletions cut 0 bases from V and 1 base from J, with 7 bases between. In germline, CDR1 is SGHRS, CDR2 YFSETQ. In DNA form, the CDR3 reads TGCGCCAGCAGCTTGGTCGAGCAGAACACCGGGGAGCTGTTTTTT. Its protein product is CASSLVEQNTGELFF.

This sequence joins TRBV11-3 and TRBJ2-3, with no clear D. This CDR3 comprises 13 residues. CDR1 is SGHNT and CDR2 is YENEEA in the germline V gene. Trimming shortened V by 5 bases and J by 4 bases, and 10 bases separated the two germline ends. This chain's CDR3 is CASSPSSSDTQYF. For the CDR3, the DNA is TGTGCCAGCAGCCCCTCCTCTTCAGATACGCAGTATTTT.

The CDR3, as DNA: TGTGCCAGCAGACCACAGGGAGAGGGGAACATTCAGTACTTC. Translating gives CASRPQGEGNIQYF. The chain carries TRBV6-5 and TRBJ2-4, with D possibly matching TRBD1 (6 bases). V lost 6 bases and J 7 bases, leaving 16 bases between the germline ends. Germline V gene sequence: CDR1 MNHEY, CDR2 SVGAGI. The CDR3 is 14 amino acids.

The chain uses TRBV6-6 and TRBJ2-3; perhaps TRBD1 as D (5 bases). Between the trimmed V and J ends, which lost 0 bases and 1 base, there was a span of 11 bases. CDR1 is MNHNY, CDR2 SVGAGI, per germline (reference sequence). The CDR3 runs to 16 residues. The CDR3 nucleotides are TGTGCCAGCAGTTACTCCCAGGGCTTTGGCACAGATACGCAGTATTTT. This codes for CASSYSQGFGTDTQYF.

CDR3: CASSTDRGNTEAFF. CDR3 DNA: TGCGCCAGCAGCACGGACAGGGGGAACACTGAAGCTTTCTTT. This chain links TRBV5-1 with TRBJ1-1; 9 bases match TRBD1. CDR3 size: 14 residues. The V gene end was trimmed by 4 bases and the J gene end by 1 base; junction bases not matched to a gene: 2. CDR1 and CDR2 from the germline V gene are SGHRS and YFSETQ.

The J gene is TRBJ1-1, the V gene TRBV9, with D perhaps TRBD1 (5 bases). CDR1 and CDR2 from the germline V gene are SGDLS and YYNGEE. Trimming left V 10 bases short and J 3 bases short, with 13 bases between. The CDR3 extends over 12 amino acids. The CDR3 spells CAGQGRDTEAFF. The CDR3 DNA reads as TGTGCCGGCCAGGGTCGGGACACTGAAGCTTTCTTT.

This clone was detected once. This chain links TRBV5-8 with TRBJ1-5; D perhaps matches TRBD1 (5 bases). The CDR3 runs 11 residues. Trimming left V 8 bases short and J 6 bases short, with 9 bases between. CDR1 and CDR2 from the germline V gene are SGHTS and YDEGEE. The DNA for the CDR3 is TGTGCCAGTCAGGGAAGTCAGCCCCAGCATTTT. It codes for CASQGSQPQHF.

J is TRBJ2-7 and V is TRBV7-9; 9 bases are a match to TRBD1. Trimming cost V 5 bases and J 4 bases; bases outside gene matches: 9. CDR1 SEHNR and CDR2 FQNEAQ come from the germline V gene (reference sequence). The CDR3 runs to 15 residues. CDR3 bases: TGTGCCAGCAGCCCTTACGGGACAGGGATTTACGAGCAGTACTTC. This translates into CASSPYGTGIYEQYF. The full variable domain, with the rest looked up from reference TRBV7-9 and TRBJ2-7, is DTGVSQNPRHKITKRGQNVTFRCDPISEHNRLYWYRQTLGQGPEFLTYFQNEAQLEKSRLLSDRFSAERPKGSFSTLEIQRTEQGDSAMYLCASSPYGTGIYEQYFGPGTRLTVT.

In its sample, this clone was seen once. The rearrangement uses TRBV2 and TRBJ2-5; D is undetermined. The CDR3 contains 12 residues. The germline gives CDR1 SNHLY, CDR2 FYNNEI. The V end lost 5 bases, the J end lost 2 bases, and 6 bases lay between the germline ends. CDR3 bases: TGTGCCAGCAGTTCCCAGCAAGAGACCCAGTACTTC. Translating it yields CASSSQQETQYF.

Of note for this clone: Other DNA variants within this sample encode the same CDR3. The chain has TRBV7-2 and TRBJ2-3, with 7 nucleotides matching TRBD1. Germline-derived CDR1 and CDR2 are SGHTA and FQGNSA. Trimming removed 1 base from V and 4 bases from J; junction bases left unmatched: 2. The CDR3 contains 14 residues. DNA of the CDR3: TGTGCCAGCAGCTTAGGGCAGGGGGCAGATACGCAGTATTTT. This sequence encodes CASSLGQGADTQYF. The full variable domain, rest sourced from reference TRBV7-2 and TRBJ2-3, is GAGVSQSPSNKVTEKGKDVELRCDPISGHTALYWYRQSLGQGLEFLIYFQGNSAPDKSGLPSDRFSAERTGGSVSTLTIQRTQQEDSAVYLCASSLGQGADTQYFGPGTRLTVL.

V gene TRBV27 combines with J gene TRBJ2-1; 8 bases align to TRBD2. Unmatched junction bases numbered 8, after V lost 3 bases and J lost 4 bases. The germline V gene encodes CDR1 MNHEY and CDR2 SMNVEV (reference sequence). The CDR3 has 16 residues. CDR3 sequence reads: CASSFTRGGMYNEQFF. In DNA form, the CDR3 reads TGTGCCAGCAGTTTCACCCGGGGGGGGATGTACAATGAGCAGTTCTTC.

This clone was counted between two and nine times. The chain is built from TRBV10-3 and TRBJ1-3; 7 nucleotides line up with TRBD1. J lost 0 bases, V lost 8 bases, and 4 bases had no gene match. The CDR3 is 14 amino acids. The V gene's germline CDR1 is ENHRY and CDR2 SYGVKD. CDR3 sequence (DNA): TGTGCCATCGCAGGGACAGACTCTGGAAACACCATATATTTT. It is translated as CAIAGTDSGNTIYF.

The chain uses TRBV7-8 and TRBJ1-1, with TRBD1 matching 10 bases. Trimming cost V 4 bases and J 4 bases; bases outside gene matches: 6. Germline CDR1 reads SGHVS; CDR2 reads FQNEAQ. CDR3 length: 15 amino acids. CDR3 residues: CASSSGRDRGTEAFF. CDR3 nucleotide sequence: TGTGCCAGCAGCTCAGGCCGGGACAGGGGCACTGAAGCTTTCTTT.

The chain recombines TRBV30 with TRBJ2-7; TRBD1 matches 11 bases. The germline V gene encodes CDR1 GTSNPN and CDR2 SVGIG (reference sequence). The ends lost 2 bases at V and 3 bases at J; junction bases unmatched: 6. The CDR3 consists of 15 residues. The CDR3 bases are TGTGCCTGGAGTCCCCCCGGGACAGGGGGCTACGAGCAGTACTTC. Protein product: CAWSPPGTGGYEQYF. Full variable domain (rest looked up from reference TRBV30 and TRBJ2-7): SQTIHQWPATLVQPVGSPLSLECTVEGTSNPNLYWYRQAAGRGLQLLFYSVGIGQISSEVPQNLSASRPQDRQFILSSKKLLLSDSGFYLCAWSPPGTGGYEQYFGPGTRLTVT.

The sample holds a few counts of this clone. V usage is TRBV11-3 and J usage is TRBJ2-6; D is unclear. The CDR3 has 13 residues. V was cut by 5 bases and J by 4 bases, with 6 bases left in between. The germline gives CDR1 SGHNT, CDR2 YENEEA. This chain's CDR3 is CASSPTGANVLTF. The CDR3 DNA reads as TGTGCCAGCAGCCCCACAGGGGCCAACGTCCTGACTTTC.